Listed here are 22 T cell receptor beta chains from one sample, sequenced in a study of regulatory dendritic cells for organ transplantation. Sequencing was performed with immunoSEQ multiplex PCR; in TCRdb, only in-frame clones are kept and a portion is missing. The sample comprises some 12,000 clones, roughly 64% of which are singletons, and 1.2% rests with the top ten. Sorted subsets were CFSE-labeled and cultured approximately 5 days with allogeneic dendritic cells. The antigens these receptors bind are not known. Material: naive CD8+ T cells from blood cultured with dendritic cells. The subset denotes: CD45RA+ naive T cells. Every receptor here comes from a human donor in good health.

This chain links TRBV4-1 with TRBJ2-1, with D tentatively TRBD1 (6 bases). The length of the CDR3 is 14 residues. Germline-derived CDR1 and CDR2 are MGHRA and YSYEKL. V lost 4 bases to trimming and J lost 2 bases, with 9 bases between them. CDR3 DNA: TGCGCCAGCAGCCTCGACAGGACCTACAATGAGCAGTTCTTC. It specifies CASSLDRTYNEQFF.

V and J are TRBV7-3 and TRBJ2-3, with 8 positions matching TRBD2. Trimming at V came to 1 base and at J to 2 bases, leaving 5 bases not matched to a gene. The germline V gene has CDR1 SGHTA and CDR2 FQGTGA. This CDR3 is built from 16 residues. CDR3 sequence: CASSLNGGGITDTQYF. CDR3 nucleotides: TGTGCCAGCAGCTTAAATGGCGGGGGGATCACAGATACGCAGTATTTT.

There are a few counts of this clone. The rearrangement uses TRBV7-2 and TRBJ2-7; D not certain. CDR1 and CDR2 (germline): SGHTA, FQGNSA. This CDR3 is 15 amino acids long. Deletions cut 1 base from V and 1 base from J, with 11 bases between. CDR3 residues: CASSLGVAASYEQYF. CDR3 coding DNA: TGTGCCAGCAGCTTAGGGGTAGCAGCGTCCTACGAGCAGTACTTC.

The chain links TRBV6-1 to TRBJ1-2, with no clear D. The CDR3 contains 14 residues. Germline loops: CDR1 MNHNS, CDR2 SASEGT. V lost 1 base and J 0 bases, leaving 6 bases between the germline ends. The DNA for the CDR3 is TGTGCCAGCAGTGAAGTTTTAGCTAACTATGGCTACACCTTC. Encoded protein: CASSEVLANYGYTF.

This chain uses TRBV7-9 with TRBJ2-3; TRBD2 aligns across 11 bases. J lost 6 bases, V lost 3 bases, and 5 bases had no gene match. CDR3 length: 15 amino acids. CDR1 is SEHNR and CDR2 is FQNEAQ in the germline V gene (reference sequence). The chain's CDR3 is CASSFVSGGADTQYF. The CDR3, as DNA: TGTGCCAGCAGCTTCGTTAGCGGGGGGGCGGATACGCAGTATTTT.

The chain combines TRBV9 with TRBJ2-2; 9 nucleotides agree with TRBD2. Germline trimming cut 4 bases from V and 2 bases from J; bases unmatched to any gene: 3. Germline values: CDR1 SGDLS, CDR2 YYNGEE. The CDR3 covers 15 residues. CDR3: CASSFSGGNTGELFF. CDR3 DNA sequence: TGTGCCAGCAGCTTTAGCGGGGGAAACACCGGGGAGCTGTTTTTT.

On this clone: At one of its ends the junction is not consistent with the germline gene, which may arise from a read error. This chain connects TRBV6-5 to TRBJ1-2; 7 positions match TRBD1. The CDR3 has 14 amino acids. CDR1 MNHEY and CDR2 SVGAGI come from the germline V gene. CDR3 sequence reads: CASSYYGTAFYGSF. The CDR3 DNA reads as TGTGCCAGCAGTTACTACGGGACAGCCTTTTACGGAAGCTTC.

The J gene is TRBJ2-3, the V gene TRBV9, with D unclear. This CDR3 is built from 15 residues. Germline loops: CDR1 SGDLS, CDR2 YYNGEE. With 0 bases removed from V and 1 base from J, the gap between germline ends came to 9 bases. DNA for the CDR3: TGTGCCAGCAGCGTAGACTACATCGGCACAGATACGCAGTATTTT. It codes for CASSVDYIGTDTQYF. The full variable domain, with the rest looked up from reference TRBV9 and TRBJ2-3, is DSGVTQTPKHLITATGQRVTLRCSPRSGDLSVYWYQQSLDQGLQFLIQYYNGEERAKGNILERFSAQQFPDLHSELNLSSLELGDSALYFCASSVDYIGTDTQYFGPGTRLTVL.

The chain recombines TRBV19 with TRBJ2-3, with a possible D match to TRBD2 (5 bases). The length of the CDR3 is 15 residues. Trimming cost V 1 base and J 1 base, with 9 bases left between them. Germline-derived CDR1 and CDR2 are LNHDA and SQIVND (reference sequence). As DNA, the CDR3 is TGTGCCAGTAGTATAGGCCTAGCAGGCACAGATACGCAGTATTTT. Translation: CASSIGLAGTDTQYF.

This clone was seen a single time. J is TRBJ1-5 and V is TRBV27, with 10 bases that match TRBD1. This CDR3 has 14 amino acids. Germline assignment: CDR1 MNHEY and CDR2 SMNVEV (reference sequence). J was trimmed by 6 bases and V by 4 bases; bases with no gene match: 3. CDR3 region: CASSSGTGVQPQHF. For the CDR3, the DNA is TGTGCCAGCAGTTCCGGGACAGGGGTTCAGCCCCAGCATTTT.

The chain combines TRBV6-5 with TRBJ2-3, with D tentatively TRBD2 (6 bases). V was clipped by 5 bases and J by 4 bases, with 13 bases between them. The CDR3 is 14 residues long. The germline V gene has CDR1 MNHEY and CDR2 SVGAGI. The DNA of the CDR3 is TGTGCCAGCAGTCGACTAGGATCGGCAGATACGCAGTATTTT. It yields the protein CASSRLGSADTQYF.

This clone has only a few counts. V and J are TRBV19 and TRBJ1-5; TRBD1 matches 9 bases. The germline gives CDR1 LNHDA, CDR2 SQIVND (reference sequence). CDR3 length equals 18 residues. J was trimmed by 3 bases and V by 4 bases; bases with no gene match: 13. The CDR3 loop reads CASSTLSPGTGNNQPQHF. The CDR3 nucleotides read TGTGCCAGTAGTACCCTGAGTCCCGGGACAGGGAACAATCAGCCCCAGCATTTT. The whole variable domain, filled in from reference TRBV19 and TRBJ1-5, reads DGGITQSPKYLFRKEGQNVTLSCEQNLNHDAMYWYRQDPGQGLRLIYYSQIVNDFQKGDIAEGYSVSREKKESFPLTVTSAQKNPTAFYLCASSTLSPGTGNNQPQHFGDGTRLSIL.

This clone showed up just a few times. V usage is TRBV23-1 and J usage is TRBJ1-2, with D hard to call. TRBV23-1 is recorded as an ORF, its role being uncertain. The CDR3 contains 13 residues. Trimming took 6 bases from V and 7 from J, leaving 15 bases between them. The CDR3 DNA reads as TGCGCCAGCAGCCCGACCCCGCCGGGTGGCTACACCTTC. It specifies CASSPTPPGGYTF.

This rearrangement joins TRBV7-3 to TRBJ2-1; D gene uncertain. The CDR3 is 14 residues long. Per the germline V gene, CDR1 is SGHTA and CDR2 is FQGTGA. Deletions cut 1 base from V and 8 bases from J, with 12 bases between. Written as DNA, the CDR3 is TGTGCCAGCAGCTTAAAGCCTAGATCGGATGAGCAGTTCTTC. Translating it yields CASSLKPRSDEQFF.

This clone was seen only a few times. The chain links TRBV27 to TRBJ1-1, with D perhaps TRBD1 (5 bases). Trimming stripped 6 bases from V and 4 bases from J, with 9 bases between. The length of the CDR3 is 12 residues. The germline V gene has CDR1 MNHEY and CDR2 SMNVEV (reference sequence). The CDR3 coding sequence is TGTGCCAGCAGGACCGGGGGCACTGAAGCTTTCTTT. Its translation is CASRTGGTEAFF.

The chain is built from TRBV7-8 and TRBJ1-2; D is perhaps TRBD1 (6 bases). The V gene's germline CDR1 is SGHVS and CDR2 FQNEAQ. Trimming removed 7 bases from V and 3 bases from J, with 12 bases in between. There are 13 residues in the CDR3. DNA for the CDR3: TGTGCCAGCACCCCGGACAGTGACTATGGCTACACCTTC. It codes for CASTPDSDYGYTF.

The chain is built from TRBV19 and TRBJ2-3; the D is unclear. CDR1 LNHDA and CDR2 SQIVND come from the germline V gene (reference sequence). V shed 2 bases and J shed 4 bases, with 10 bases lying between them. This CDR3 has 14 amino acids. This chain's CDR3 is CASSIFVEADTQYF. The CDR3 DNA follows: TGTGCCAGTAGTATATTTGTCGAGGCAGATACGCAGTATTTT.

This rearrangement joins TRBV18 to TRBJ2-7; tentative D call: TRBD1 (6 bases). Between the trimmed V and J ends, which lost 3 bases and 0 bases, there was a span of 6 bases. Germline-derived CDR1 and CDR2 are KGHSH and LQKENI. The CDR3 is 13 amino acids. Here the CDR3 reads CASSPDSSYEQYF. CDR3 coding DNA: TGTGCCAGCTCACCGGACAGCTCCTACGAGCAGTACTTC.

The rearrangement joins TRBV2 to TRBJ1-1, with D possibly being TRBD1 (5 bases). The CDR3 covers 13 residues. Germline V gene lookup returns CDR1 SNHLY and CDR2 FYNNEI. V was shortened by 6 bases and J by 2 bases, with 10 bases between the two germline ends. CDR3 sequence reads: CASRTVPNTEAFF. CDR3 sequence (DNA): TGTGCCAGCAGGACAGTCCCCAACACTGAAGCTTTCTTT.

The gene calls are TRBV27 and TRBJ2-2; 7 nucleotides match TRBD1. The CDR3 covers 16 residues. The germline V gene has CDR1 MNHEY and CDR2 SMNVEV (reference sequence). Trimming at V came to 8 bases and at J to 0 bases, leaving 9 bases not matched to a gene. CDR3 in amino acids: CASGDSGTANTGELFF. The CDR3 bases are TGTGCCAGCGGAGACTCCGGGACAGCGAACACCGGGGAGCTGTTTTTT.

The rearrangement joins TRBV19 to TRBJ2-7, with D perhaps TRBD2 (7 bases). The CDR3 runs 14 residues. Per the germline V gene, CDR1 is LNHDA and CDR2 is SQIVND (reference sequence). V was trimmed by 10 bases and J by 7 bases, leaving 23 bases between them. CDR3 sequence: CATTGGSLGGEQYF. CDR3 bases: TGTGCCACCACGGGGGGCAGTCTCGGGGGAGAGCAGTACTTC.

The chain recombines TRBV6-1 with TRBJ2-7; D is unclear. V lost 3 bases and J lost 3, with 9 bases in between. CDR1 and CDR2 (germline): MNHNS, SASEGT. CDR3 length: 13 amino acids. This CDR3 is CASSEEIYYEQYF. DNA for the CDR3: TGTGCCAGCAGTGAGGAGATCTACTACGAGCAGTACTTC.